This T cell receptor beta chain was recorded in a study of blood T cell repertoires in COVID-19 (dated by TCRdb to 2020 to 2022). With respect to the entire study: Samples covering the acute and convalescent phases of COVID-19 were provided by collaborators in the United States, Italy and Spain. The prospective study material was composed of cDNA or gDNA derived from T cells, B-cell-depleted T cells, or PBMCs. Deeply sampled blood TCRbeta repertoires from subjects exposed to, actively infected with, or recovered from COVID-19 were included in the dataset. The repertoires were released in a freely available public database meant as a resource for research on the immune response to SARS-CoV-2. The samples were drawn from the first 160 participants of the ongoing ImmuneRACE study and from 950 to 1,500 subjects provided by 6 global collaborators. Nearly every sample came with metadata listing a de-identified subject ID, COVID-19 status, age in years and sex. HLA class I and class II types, where available, came from metadata supplied by the sample provider rather than from assay-based typing.

The full study reports these points: The amount of clinical and demographic metadata varied by source and participant and was provided uncurated.

Reading the germline V gene gives CDR1 SGHRS and CDR2 YFSETQ. Trimming at the junction amounts to 4 bases on V and 5 bases on J, and the germline ends lie 16 bases apart. From the cysteine up to the phenylalanine, the CDR3 has a length of 16 residues. CDR3 DNA only is kept here, 48 bases in frame from base 1. TCRbeta CDR3 regions were amplified from genomic DNA using the immunoSEQ Assay, a bias-controlled multiplex PCR. The authors' analysis ran thus. The number of nucleated cells in each sample was estimated from the amplification of reference gene primers within the assay. To quantify the absolute abundance of each unique TCRbeta CDR3 rearrangement, sequence reads were collapsed and filtered. Productive Simpson clonality was computed per sample as the square root of Simpson's diversity index over productive rearrangements. In TCRdb, the immuneACCESS table is reduced to in-frame sequences with V and J assigned. These tables do not hold every clone; where another copy was compared, an unresolved V gene accounts for under half, and the others remain unexplained. V, J and clone size reflect that table, while D and trimming were determined from the DNA. The sample includes some 350,000 clones, with more than 75% observed a single time. The ten largest clones represent about 3% of the sample.

Collaborating institutions collected whole blood in K2EDTA tubes following their own protocols. For TCRbeta analysis, collaborator samples were shipped as frozen whole blood, as isolated PBMCs, or as DNA extracted from either sample type. Notes on this clone: Its specific antigen is unknown. Base quality data are lacking; no much larger clone is found one base away.

Recombination linked TRBV5-1 to TRBJ1-6, with TRBD1 as a weak D call on 5 bases. Sequenced sample: peripheral blood. The sequence derives from a human donor in a cohort sampled during active COVID-19. For the CDR3, the sequence is CASSTAGQLNNSPLHF. The DNA reads as follows: TGCGCCAGCAGCACCGCCGGACAATTAAATAATTCACCCCTCCACTTT.